This T cell receptor beta chain was recovered during a study of blood T cell repertoires in COVID-19. Study summary: Samples taken during acute and convalescent COVID-19 were collected in the United States, Italy and Spain. PBMCs, B-cell-depleted T cells, or T cells were the source of the cDNA or gDNA that made up the material.

Germline V gives CDR1 MDHEN, CDR2 SYDVKM. This CDR3 has 15 amino acids. With V trimmed by 8 bases and J by 7 bases, 10 bases remained unmatched. As processed by the authors: Reference gene primer amplification in the assay estimated nucleated cell counts. Using immunoSEQ multiplex PCR, the repertoire was profiled, and TCRdb retains in-frame clones only, with some absent. From that table come the V and J calls and clone size; the DNA was used to work out D and trimming. This sample has approximately 170,000 clones, with around 80% found just once. The source material was peripheral blood. The receptor's source is a woman aged 80 or over with acute or convalescent COVID-19. This chain joins TRBV28 and TRBJ1-5; 11 positions agree with TRBD1. The chain's CDR3 is CASLDRGRGGQPQHF. CDR3 nucleotides: TGTGCCAGCTTGGACAGGGGGCGAGGAGGCCAGCCCCAGCATTTT.